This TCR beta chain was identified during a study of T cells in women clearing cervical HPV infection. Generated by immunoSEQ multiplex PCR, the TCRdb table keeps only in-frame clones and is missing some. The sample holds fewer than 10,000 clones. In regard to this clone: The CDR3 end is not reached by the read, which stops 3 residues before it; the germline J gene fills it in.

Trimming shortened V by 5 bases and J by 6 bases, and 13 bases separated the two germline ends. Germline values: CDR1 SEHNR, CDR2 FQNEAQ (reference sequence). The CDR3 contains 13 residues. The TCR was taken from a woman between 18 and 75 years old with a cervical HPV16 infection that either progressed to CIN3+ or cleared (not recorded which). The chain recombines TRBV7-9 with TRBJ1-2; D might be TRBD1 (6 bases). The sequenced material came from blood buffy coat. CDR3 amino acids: CASSEGGWNGYTF. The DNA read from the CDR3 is TGTGCCAGCAGCGAGGGGGGGTGGAATGGC. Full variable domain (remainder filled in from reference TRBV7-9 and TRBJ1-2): DTGVSQNPRHKITKRGQNVTFRCDPISEHNRLYWYRQTLGQGPEFLTYFQNEAQLEKSRLLSDRFSAERPKGSFSTLEIQRTEQGDSAMYLCASSEGGWNGYTFGSGTRLTVV.